The entry that follows covers one TCR beta chain sequence. This sample is part of a study of blood T cell repertoires in COVID-19. The length of the CDR3 is 17 residues. The V segment lost 5 bases and the J segment 0 bases; nucleotides outside the gene matches: 11. Germline lookup yields CDR1 MNHEY and CDR2 SMNVEV (reference sequence). Sequencing was performed with immunoSEQ multiplex PCR; in TCRdb, only in-frame clones are kept and a portion is missing. The repertoire includes hundreds of thousands of clones, over 75% of them detected once, and 0.95% to 1.3% sits in the top ten. The chain uses TRBV27 and TRBJ2-3; 7 positions agree with TRBD2. The clonotype was recovered from a man aged 30-40 years who had recovered from COVID-19. The sequenced material came from PBMCs or T cells enriched from blood (not recorded which). The CDR3 region is CASSNNGAGTSTDTQYF. Written as DNA, the CDR3 is TGTGCCAGCAGTAATAACGGAGCGGGGACTAGCACAGATACGCAGTATTTT.